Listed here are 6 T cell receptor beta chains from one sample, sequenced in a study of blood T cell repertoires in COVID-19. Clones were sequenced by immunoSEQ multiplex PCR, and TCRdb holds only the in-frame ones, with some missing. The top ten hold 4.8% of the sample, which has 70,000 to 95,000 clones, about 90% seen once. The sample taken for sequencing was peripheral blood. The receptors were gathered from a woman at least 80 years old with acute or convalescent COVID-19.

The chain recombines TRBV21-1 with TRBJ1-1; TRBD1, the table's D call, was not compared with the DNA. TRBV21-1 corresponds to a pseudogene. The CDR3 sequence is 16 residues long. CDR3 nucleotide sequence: TGTGCCAGCAGCTCCCTGGACAGGATATTGGGTACTGAAGCTTTCTTT. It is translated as CASSSLDRILGTEAFF.

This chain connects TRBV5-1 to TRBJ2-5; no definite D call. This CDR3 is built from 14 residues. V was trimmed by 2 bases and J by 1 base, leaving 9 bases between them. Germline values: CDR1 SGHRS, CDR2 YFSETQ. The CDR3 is CASSLTTAQETQYF. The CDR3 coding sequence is TGCGCCAGCAGCTTAACGACTGCCCAAGAGACCCAGTACTTC.

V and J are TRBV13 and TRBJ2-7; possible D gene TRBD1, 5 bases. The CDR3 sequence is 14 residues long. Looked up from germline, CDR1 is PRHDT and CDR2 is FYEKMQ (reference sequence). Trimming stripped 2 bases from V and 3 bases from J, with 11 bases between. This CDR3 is CASSLQQGFYEQYF. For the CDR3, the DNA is TGTGCCAGCAGCTTACAGCAGGGATTCTACGAGCAGTACTTC.

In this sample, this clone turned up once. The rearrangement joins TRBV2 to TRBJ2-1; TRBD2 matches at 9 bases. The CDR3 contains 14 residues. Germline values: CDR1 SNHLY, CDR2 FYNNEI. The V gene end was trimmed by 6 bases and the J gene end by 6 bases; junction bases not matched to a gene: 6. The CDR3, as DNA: TGTGCCAGCAGCGGTAGCGGGAGTATCAATGAGCAGTTCTTC. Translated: CASSGSGSINEQFF.

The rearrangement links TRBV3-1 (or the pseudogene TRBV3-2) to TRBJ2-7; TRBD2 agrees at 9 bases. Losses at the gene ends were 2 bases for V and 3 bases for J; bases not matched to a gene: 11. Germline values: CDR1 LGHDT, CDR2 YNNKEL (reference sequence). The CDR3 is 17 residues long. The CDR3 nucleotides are TGTGCCAGCAGCCAACGTTTGAGGAGTAGCGGGAGCTACGAGCAGTACTTC. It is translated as CASSQRLRSSGSYEQYF.

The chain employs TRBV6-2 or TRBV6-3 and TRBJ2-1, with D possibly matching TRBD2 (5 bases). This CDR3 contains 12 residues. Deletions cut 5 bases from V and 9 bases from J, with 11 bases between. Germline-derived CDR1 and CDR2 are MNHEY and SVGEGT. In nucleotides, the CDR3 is TGTGCCAGCAGTGTACTAGTGGCTGAGCAGTTCTTC. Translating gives CASSVLVAEQFF.